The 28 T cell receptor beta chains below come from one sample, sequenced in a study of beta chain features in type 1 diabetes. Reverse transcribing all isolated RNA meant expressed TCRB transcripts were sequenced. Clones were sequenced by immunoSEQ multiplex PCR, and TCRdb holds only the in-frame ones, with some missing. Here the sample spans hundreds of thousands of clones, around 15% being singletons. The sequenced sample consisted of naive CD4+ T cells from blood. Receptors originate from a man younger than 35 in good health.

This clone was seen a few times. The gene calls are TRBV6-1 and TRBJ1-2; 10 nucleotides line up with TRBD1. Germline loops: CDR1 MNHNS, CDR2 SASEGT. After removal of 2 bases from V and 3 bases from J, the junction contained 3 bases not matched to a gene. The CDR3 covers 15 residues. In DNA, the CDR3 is TGTGCCAGCAGTGAAACGGGACAGGGGTACTATGGCTACACCTTC. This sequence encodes CASSETGQGYYGYTF.

CDR3 region: CASSQGDGRGQETQYF. Written as DNA, the CDR3 is TGCGCCAGCAGCCAAGGGGATGGCCGGGGCCAAGAGACCCAGTACTTC. The chain uses TRBV4-1 and TRBJ2-5; possibly TRBD2 for D (5 bases). The CDR3 consists of 16 residues. CDR1 is MGHRA and CDR2 is YSYEKL in the germline V gene. With 1 base removed from V and 1 base from J, the gap between germline ends came to 13 bases.

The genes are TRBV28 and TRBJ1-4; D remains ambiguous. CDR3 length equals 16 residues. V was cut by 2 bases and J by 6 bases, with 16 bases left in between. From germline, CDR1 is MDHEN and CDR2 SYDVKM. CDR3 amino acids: CASSLLTFRSYEKLFF. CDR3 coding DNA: TGTGCCAGCAGTTTACTCACGTTCAGATCTTATGAAAAACTGTTTTTT.

This chain's CDR3 is CASPRRGESGYEQYF. CDR3 DNA sequence: TGTGCCAGCCCCCGCCGGGGGGAGTCGGGCTACGAGCAGTACTTC. V gene TRBV7-3 combines with J gene TRBJ2-7; 7 bases agree with TRBD2. The germline V gene encodes CDR1 SGHTA and CDR2 FQGTGA. The CDR3 has 15 residues. J gave up 3 bases and V 8 bases, and 13 bases lay outside the gene matches.

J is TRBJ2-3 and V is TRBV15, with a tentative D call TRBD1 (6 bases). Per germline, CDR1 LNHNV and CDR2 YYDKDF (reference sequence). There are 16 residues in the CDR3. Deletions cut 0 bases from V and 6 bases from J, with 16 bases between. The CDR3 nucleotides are TGTGCCACCAGCAGAGATCTAGGACAGATACTGGATACGCAGTATTTT. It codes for CATSRDLGQILDTQYF.

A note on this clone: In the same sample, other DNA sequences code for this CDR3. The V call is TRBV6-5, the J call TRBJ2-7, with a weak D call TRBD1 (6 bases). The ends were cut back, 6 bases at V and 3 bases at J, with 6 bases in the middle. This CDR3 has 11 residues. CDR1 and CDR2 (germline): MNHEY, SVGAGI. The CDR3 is CASRQGYEQYF. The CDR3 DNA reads TGTGCCAGCAGACAGGGCTACGAGCAGTACTTC.

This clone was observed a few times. This chain's CDR3 is CASSRLAGSSYEQYF. The CDR3 bases are TGTGCCAGCAGCCGACTAGCGGGGAGCTCCTACGAGCAGTACTTC. The V call is TRBV7-9, the J call TRBJ2-7, with TRBD2 identical over 11 bases. Germline-derived CDR1 and CDR2 are SEHNR and FQNEAQ (reference sequence). V was clipped by 5 bases and J by 0 bases; unmatched bases: 3. The length of the CDR3 is 15 residues. Using reference TRBV7-9 and TRBJ2-7 for the parts outside the CDR3, the full variable domain is DTGVSQNPRHKITKRGQNVTFRCDPISEHNRLYWYRQTLGQGPEFLTYFQNEAQLEKSRLLSDRFSAERPKGSFSTLEIQRTEQGDSAMYLCASSRLAGSSYEQYFGPGTRLTVT.

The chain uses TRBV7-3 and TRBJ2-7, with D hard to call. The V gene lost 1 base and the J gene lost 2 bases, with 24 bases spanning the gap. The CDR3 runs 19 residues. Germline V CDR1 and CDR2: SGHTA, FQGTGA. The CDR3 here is CASSLNVVVPVETTYEQYF. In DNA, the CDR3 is TGTGCCAGCAGCTTAAATGTCGTCGTTCCAGTTGAAACGACCTACGAGCAGTACTTC.

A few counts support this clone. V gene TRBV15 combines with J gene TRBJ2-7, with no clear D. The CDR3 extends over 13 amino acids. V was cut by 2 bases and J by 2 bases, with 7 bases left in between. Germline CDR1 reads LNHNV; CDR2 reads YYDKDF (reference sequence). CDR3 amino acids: CATSRSRTYEQYF. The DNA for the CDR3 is TGTGCCACCAGCAGATCCCGGACCTACGAGCAGTACTTC.

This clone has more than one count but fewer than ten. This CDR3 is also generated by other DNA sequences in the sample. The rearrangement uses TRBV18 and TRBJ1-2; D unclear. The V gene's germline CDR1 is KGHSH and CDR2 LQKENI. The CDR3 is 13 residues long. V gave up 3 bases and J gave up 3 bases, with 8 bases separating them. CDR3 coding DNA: TGTGCCAGCTCACCGGGTTTGGACTATGGCTACACCTTC. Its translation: CASSPGLDYGYTF. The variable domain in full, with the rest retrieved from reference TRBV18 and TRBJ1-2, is NAGVMQNPRHLVRRRGQEARLRCSPMKGHSHVYWYRQLPEEGLKFMVYLQKENIIDESGMPKERFSAEFPKEGPSILRIQQVVRGDSAAYFCASSPGLDYGYTFGSGTRLTVV.

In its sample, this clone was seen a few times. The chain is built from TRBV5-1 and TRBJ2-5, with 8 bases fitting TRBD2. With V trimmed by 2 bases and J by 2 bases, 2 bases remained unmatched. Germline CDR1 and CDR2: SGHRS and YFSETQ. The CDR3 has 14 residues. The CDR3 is CASSLLADQETQYF. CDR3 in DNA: TGCGCCAGCAGCTTACTAGCGGATCAAGAGACCCAGTACTTC.

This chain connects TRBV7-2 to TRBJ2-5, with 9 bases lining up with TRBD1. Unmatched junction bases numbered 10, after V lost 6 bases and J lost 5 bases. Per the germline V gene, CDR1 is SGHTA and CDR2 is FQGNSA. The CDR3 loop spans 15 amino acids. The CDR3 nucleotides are TGTGCCAGCAGAGCCGGGACAGGGACATCGGAGACCCAGTACTTC. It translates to CASRAGTGTSETQYF.

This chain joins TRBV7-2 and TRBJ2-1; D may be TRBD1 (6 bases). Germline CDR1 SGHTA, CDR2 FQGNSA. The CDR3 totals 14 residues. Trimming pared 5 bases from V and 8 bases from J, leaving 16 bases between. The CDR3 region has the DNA TGTGCCAGCAGCCGACTGGGGGCGTTTGATGAGCAGTTCTTC. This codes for CASSRLGAFDEQFF.

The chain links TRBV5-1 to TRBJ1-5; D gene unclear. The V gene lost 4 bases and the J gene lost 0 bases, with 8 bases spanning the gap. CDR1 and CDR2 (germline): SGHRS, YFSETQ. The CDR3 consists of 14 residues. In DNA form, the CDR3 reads TGCGCCAGCAGCCAATCTTATAGCAATCAGCCCCAGCATTTT. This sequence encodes CASSQSYSNQPQHF.

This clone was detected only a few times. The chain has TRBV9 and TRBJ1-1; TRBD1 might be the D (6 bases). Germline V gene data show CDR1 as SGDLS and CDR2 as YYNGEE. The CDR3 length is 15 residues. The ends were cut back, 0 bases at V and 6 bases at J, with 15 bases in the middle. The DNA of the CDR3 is TGTGCCAGCAGCGTAGGGAGGGGGGCGTTATCTGAAGCTTTCTTT. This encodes CASSVGRGALSEAFF.

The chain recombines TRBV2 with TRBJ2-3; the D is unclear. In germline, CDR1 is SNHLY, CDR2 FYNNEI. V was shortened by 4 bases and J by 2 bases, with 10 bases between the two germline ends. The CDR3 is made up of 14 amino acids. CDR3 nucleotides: TGTGCCAGCAGTGTCGGTAGGGCCACAGATACGCAGTATTTT. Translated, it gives CASSVGRATDTQYF.

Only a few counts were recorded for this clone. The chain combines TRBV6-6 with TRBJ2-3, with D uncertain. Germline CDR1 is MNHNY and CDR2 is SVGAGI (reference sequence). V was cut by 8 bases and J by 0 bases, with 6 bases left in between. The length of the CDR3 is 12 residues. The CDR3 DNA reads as TGTGCCAGCGCCGGGAGCACAGATACGCAGTATTTT. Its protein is CASAGSTDTQYF.

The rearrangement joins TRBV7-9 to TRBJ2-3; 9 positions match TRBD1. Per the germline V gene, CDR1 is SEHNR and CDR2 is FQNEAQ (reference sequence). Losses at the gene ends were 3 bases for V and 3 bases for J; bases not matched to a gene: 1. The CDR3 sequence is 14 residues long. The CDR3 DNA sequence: TGTGCCAGCAGCTTTGACAGGGGGACAGATACGCAGTATTTT. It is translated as CASSFDRGTDTQYF.

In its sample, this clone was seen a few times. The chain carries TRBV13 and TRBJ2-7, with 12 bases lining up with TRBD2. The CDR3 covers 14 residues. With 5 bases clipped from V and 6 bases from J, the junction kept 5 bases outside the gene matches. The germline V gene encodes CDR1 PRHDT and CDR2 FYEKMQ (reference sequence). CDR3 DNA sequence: TGTGCCAGCAGCCGACTAGCGGGAGACTTCGAGCAGTACTTC. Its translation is CASSRLAGDFEQYF.

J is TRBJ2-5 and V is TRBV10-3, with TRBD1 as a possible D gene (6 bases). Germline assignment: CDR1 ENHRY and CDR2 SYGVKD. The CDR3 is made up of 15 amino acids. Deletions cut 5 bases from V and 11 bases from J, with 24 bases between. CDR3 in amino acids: CAISSSDRSNRNQYF. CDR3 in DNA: TGTGCCATCAGTTCATCAGACAGGTCAAATAGAAATCAGTACTTC.

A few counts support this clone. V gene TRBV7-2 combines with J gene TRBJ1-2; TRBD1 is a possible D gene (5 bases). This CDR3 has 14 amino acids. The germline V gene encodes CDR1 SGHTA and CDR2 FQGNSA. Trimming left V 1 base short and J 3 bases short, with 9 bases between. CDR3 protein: CASSLGGWDYGYTF. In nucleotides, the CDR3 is TGTGCCAGCAGCTTAGGGGGCTGGGACTATGGCTACACCTTC.

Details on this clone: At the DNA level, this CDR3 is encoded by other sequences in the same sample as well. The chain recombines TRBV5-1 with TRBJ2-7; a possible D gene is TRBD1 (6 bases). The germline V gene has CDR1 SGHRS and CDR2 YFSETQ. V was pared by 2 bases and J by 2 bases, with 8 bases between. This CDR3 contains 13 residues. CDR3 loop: CASSLGGTYEQYF. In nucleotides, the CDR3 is TGCGCCAGCAGCTTAGGGGGAACCTACGAGCAGTACTTC. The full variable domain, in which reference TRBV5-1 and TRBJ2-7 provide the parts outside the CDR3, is KAGVTQTPRYLIKTRGQQVTLSCSPISGHRSVSWYQQTPGQGLQFLFEYFSETQRNKGNFPGRFSGRQFSNSRSEMNVSTLELGDSALYLCASSLGGTYEQYFGPGTRLTVT.

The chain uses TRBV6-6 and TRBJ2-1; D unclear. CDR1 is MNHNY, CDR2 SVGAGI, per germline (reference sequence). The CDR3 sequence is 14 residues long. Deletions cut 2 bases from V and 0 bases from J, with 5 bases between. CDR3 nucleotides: TGTGCCAGCAGTTACGGCGGCTCCTACAATGAGCAGTTCTTC. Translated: CASSYGGSYNEQFF.

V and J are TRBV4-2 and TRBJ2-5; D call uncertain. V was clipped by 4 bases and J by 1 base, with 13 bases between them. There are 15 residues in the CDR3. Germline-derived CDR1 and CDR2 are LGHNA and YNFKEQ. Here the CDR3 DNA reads TGTGCCAGCAGCCCCGGATTAACCGTCCAAGAGACCCAGTACTTC. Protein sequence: CASSPGLTVQETQYF.

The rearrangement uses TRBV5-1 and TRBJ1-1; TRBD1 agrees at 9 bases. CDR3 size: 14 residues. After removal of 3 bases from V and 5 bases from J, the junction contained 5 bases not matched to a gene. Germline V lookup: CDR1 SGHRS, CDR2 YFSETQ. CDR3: CASSSGTGTTEAFF. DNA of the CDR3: TGCGCCAGCAGCTCGGGGACAGGGACAACTGAAGCTTTCTTT.

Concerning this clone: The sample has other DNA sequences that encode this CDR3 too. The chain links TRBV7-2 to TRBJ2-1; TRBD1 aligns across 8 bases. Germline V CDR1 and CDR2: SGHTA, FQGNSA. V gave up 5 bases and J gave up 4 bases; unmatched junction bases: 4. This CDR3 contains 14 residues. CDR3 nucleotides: TGTGCCAGCAGCGCGGACAGGGCGTACAATGAGCAGTTCTTC. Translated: CASSADRAYNEQFF.

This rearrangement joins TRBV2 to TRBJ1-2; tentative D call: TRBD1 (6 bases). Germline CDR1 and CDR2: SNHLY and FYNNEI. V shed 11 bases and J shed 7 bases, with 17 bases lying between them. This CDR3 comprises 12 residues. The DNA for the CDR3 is TGTGCCCCAACCGGGGGCGCGTCTGGCTACACCTTC. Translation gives CAPTGGASGYTF.

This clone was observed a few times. In DNA, the CDR3 is TGTGCCACCAGCGGACTACGACAGGGAGGAGGACTGTTTTTT. Its translation is CATSGLRQGGGLFF. The rearrangement joins TRBV15 to TRBJ1-4, with 7 bases aligning to TRBD1. Germline CDR1 and CDR2: LNHNV and YYDKDF (reference sequence). V shed 5 bases, J shed 13 bases, and the junction held 13 bases outside the gene matches. The CDR3 loop spans 14 amino acids. Combining the CDR3 with reference TRBV15 and TRBJ1-4 gives the whole variable domain DAMVIQNPRYQVTQFGKPVTLSCSQTLNHNVMYWYQQKSSQAPKLLFHYYDKDFNNEADTPDNFQSRRPNTSFCFLDIRSPGLGDTAMYLCATSGLRQGGGLFFGSGTQLSVL.